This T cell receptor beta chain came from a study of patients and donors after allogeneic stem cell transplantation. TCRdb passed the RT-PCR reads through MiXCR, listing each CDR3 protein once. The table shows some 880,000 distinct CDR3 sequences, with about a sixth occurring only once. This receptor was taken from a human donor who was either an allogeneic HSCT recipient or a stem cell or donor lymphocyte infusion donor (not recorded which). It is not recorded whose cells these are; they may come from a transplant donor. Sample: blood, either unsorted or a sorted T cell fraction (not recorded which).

The CDR3 loop is CASSWVLQETQYF. The CDR3 nucleotides read TGCGCCAGCAGTTGGGTGCTCCAAGAGACCCAGTACTTC. The chain recombines TRBV4-1 with TRBJ2-5; no clear D gene. Germline-derived CDR1 and CDR2 are MGHRA and YSYEKL. V was trimmed by 6 bases and J by 1 base, leaving 9 bases between them. The CDR3 has 13 amino acids.